These T cell receptor beta chains were read from a single sample in a study of cytomegalovirus exposure and HLA in healthy donors. This table comes from immunoSEQ multiplex PCR, and its TCRdb copy is limited to in-frame clones, with some not included. The profile shows 90,000 to 150,000 clones, roughly 88% of them singletons. Sequencing was done on a sample of PBMCs. The receptors come from a woman aged 18-35 years in good health and CMV-seropositive. CDR3s include the opening cysteine and the closing phenylalanine or tryptophan. The D gene is left open where the match is weak. The size of a clone is reported for some rows only, either as once, few or many, or as a class for expanded clones.

j_call v_call d_call clone_size cdr3_nt cdr3_aa
TRBJ1-1 TRBV4-3 TRBD1 - TGCGCCAGCAGCCAGGGACAGGGCACTGAAGCTTTCTTT CASSQGQGTEAFF
TRBJ1-6 TRBV19 TRBD1 - TGTGCCAGTAAGGACAGGGCTAATTCACCCCTCCACTTT CASKDRANSPLHF
TRBJ1-6 TRBV30 TRBD1 once TGTGCCTGGAGTCGGAACAGGGGCCCTGGCGGCAATTCACCCCTCCACTTT CAWSRNRGPGGNSPLHF
TRBJ1-6 TRBV7-9 - - TGTGCCAGCAACTCCGTGTATAATTCACCCCTCCACTTT CASNSVYNSPLHF
TRBJ2-1 TRBV19 TRBD1 - TGTGCCAGTAGCCCACCGGGACAGGGCTACAATGAGCAGTTCTTC CASSPPGQGYNEQFF
TRBJ1-2 TRBV13 - - TGTGCCAGCAGTCCGGGGGAGAGATATGGCTACACCTTC CASSPGERYGYTF
TRBJ1-3 TRBV7-9 TRBD1 - TGTGCCAGCAGCCTGGACAGGGCGGGCAACACCATATATTTT CASSLDRAGNTIYF
TRBJ2-7 TRBV4-2 TRBD2 - TGTGCCAGCAGCCAAGATGTACTAGCGGGCGGGTCCTACGAGCAGTACTTC CASSQDVLAGGSYEQYF
TRBJ2-1 TRBV7-8 - - TGTGCCAGCAGCTTAGCGTACAGAACATACAATGAGCAGTTCTTC CASSLAYRTYNEQFF
TRBJ2-4 TRBV15 - - TGTGCCACCAGCAGAGATCCCACACAGCCCCTAGCCAAAAACATTCAGTACTTC CATSRDPTQPLAKNIQYF
TRBJ2-7 TRBV5-1 - - TGCGCCAGCAGCTTGGCTAACAGTTACTACGAGCAGTACTTC CASSLANSYYEQYF
TRBJ1-1 TRBV4-2 TRBD1 - TGTGCCAGCAGCCCAGGACAGGGAAGCACTGAAGCTTTCTTT CASSPGQGSTEAFF
TRBJ1-2 TRBV27 TRBD1 - TGTGCCAGCAGTTTTGTGGACAGGGACTATGGCTACACCTTC CASSFVDRDYGYTF
TRBJ1-2 TRBV6-5 - - TGTGCCAGCAGTTCCGGGGGGGCAGATCCCCTCGGCTACACCTTC CASSSGGADPLGYTF
TRBJ2-5 TRBV18 TRBD2 - TGTGCCAGCTCACCATCTAGCGGAGCGGGGAAGACCCAGTACTTC CASSPSSGAGKTQYF
TRBJ1-3 TRBV9 - - TGTGCCAGCAGCCCCCTACGTGGAAACACCATATATTTT CASSPLRGNTIYF
TRBJ2-1 TRBV7-9 TRBD2 - TGTGCCAGCAGCCCCTCCTTATTGGGAGGGCTCAACAATGAGCAGTTCTTC CASSPSLLGGLNNEQFF
TRBJ2-3 TRBV5-1 - - TGCGCCAGCAGCTTGGGGGAGCTCGCAGATACGCAGTATTTT CASSLGELADTQYF